Here is one T cell receptor (beta chain) with its context. Its cognate antigen is unknown. As for time point: week 47, end of study. In every dose of vaccine, 300 ug of mutant IDH1 20-mer peptide was given alongside topical imiquimod. Method: immunoSEQ multiplex PCR; TCRdb's copy keeps in-frame clones and lacks some. The sample includes some 49,000 clones, approximately 80% of them seen just once. CDR3 size: 13 residues. The V end lost 8 bases, the J end lost 5 bases, and 12 bases lay between the germline ends. The germline gives CDR1 MNHNS, CDR2 SASEGT. The data were obtained in a study of a mutant IDH1 vaccine in newly diagnosed glioma. General study results and limits: Immune responses induced by vaccination arose in about 93% of the patients.

The gene calls are TRBV6-1 and TRBJ1-4, with TRBD1 as a possible D gene (5 bases). Source: PBMCs, taken from a glioma patient whose treatment included an IDH1 peptide vaccine. This clonotype originated in a woman in her thirties or forties with glioma. Some clones in this sample may be carry-over from other donors' samples. The DNA of the CDR3 is TGTGCCAGCGGTGGGGGGGTAAATGAAAAACTGTTTTTT. Translating gives CASGGGVNEKLFF.